The present T cell receptor (beta chain) was sequenced within a study of OX40 agonist ivuxolimab in advanced cancers. Study-level background: In three patients, partial responses were observed, one with hepatocellular carcinoma and two with cutaneous melanoma.

Autoimmune disease history or systemic immunosuppression led to patient exclusion. The CDR3 sequence is 17 residues long. Trimming at V came to 5 bases and at J to 0 bases, leaving 8 bases not matched to a gene. CDR1 is SGHAT and CDR2 is FQNNGV in the germline V gene. Clones were read by immunoSEQ multiplex PCR, and TCRdb kept only the in-frame ones, dropping some. The sample shows approximately 17,000 clones, about two thirds of them seen only once. The sequences come from CD4+ or CD8+ T cells sorted from blood, collected in a trial of the OX40 agonist ivuxolimab. The clonotype originates from an adult with an advanced solid tumor such as melanoma, head and neck, liver or kidney cancer. The chain links TRBV11-2 to TRBJ2-7; 12 bases match TRBD2. The CDR3 loop is CASSLGTSGFSSYEQYF. In DNA, the CDR3 is TGTGCCAGCAGCCTCGGGACTAGCGGGTTTAGCTCCTACGAGCAGTACTTC.